The present TCR beta chain was sequenced within a study of blood T cell repertoires in COVID-19. Across the study: Sources were T cells, B-cell-depleted T cells, or PBMCs; the material itself was cDNA or gDNA.

CDR3 length: 19 amino acids. CDR1 is LGHDT and CDR2 is YNNKEL in the germline V gene (reference sequence). J gave up 4 bases and V 0 bases, and 13 bases lay outside the gene matches. Study processing details: Amplification from reference gene primers served as the basis for estimated nucleated cell counts. Generated by immunoSEQ multiplex PCR, the TCRdb table keeps only in-frame clones and is missing some. V and J calls and clone size are as listed in that table; D and trimming were resolved from the DNA. Among about 200,000 clones listed, approximately 80% were seen once. Sequences were obtained from peripheral blood. The genes are TRBV3-1 (or the pseudogene TRBV3-2) and TRBJ2-3; 10 nucleotides align to TRBD2. The sequence derives from a woman of 80 years or more with COVID-19, enrolled during active disease. This CDR3 reads CASSQDGGRAGGRADTQYF. The CDR3 DNA sequence: TGTGCCAGCAGCCAAGACGGCGGAAGAGCGGGGGGGCGGGCAGATACGCAGTATTTT.